This T cell receptor (beta chain) emerged from a study of monozygotic twins with cystic fibrosis. TCRdb's table, derived via immunoSEQ multiplex PCR, lists solely in-frame clones and lacks some. Among around 34,000 clones listed, around 90% were seen once. V lost 4 bases and J lost 4, with 7 bases in between. CDR1 and CDR2 (germline): SEHNR, FQNEAQ (reference sequence). This CDR3 is 12 amino acids long. The sequence derives from a girl aged 2 to 9 with cystic fibrosis. This chain joins TRBV7-9 and TRBJ1-2, with unresolved D. Specimen: blood. CDR3 residues: CASSSRSYGYTF. Here the CDR3 DNA reads TGTGCCAGCAGCTCCAGGAGCTATGGCTACACCTTC.